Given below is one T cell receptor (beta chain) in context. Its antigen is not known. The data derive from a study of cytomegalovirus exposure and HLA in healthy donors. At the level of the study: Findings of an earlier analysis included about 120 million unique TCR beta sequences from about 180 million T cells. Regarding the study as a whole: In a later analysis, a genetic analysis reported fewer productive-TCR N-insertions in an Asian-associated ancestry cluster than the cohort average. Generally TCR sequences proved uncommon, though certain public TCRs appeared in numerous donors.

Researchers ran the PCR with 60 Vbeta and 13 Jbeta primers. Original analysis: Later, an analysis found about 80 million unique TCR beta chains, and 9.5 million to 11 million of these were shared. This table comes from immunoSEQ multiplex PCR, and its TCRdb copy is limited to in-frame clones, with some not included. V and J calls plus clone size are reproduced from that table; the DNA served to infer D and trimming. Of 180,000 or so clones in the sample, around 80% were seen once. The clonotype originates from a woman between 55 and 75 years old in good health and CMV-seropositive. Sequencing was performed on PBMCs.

CDR3 nucleotides: TGTGCCAGCAGGCCGTTGGACAGGGTAGACCACGAGCAGTACTTC. It specifies CASRPLDRVDHEQYF. The chain uses TRBV27 and TRBJ2-7; the match to TRBD1 covers 8 bases. The CDR3 covers 15 residues. Germline assignment: CDR1 MNHEY and CDR2 SMNVEV (reference sequence). J gave up 5 bases and V 6 bases, and 12 bases lay outside the gene matches.